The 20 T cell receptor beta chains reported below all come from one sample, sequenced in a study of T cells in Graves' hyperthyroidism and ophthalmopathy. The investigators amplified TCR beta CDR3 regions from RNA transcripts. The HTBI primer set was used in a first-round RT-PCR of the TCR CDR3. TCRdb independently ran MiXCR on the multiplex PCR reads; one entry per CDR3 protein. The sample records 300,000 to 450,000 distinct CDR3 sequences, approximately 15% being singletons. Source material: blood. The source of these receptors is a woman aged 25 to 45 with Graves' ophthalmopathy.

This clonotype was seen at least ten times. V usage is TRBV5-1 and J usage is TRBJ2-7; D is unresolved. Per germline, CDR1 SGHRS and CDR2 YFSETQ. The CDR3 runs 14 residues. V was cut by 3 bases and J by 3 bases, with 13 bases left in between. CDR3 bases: TGCGCCAGCAGCTCAAGGACCCTAGGCTACGAGCAGTACTTC. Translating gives CASSSRTLGYEQYF.

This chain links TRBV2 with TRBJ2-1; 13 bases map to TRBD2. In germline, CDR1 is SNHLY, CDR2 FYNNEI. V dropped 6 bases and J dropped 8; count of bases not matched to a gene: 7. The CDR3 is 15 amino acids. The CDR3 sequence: CASRATSGGVDEQFF. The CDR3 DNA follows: TGTGCCAGCAGGGCCACTAGCGGGGGGGTTGATGAGCAGTTCTTC.

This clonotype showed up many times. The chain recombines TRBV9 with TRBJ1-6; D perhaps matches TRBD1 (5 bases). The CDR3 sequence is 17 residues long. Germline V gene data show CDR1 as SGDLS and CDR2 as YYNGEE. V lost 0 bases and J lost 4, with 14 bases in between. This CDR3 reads CASSVDGGTQYNSPLHF. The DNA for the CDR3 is TGTGCCAGCAGCGTAGATGGGGGAACCCAATATAATTCACCCCTCCACTTT.

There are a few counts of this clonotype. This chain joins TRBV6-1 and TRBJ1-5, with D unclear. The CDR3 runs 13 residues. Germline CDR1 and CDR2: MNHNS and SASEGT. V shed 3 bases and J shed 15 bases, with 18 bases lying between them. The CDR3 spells CASSDRAALTGHF. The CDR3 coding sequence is TGTGCCAGCAGTGACCGGGCGGCTCTGACTGGGCATTTT.

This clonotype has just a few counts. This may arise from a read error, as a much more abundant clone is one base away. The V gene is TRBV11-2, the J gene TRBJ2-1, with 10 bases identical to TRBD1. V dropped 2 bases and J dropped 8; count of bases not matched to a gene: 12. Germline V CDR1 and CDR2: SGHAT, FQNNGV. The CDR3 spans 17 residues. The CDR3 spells CASSLYPPGTGAYEQFF. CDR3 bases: TGTGCCAGCAGCTTATACCCGCCCGGGACAGGGGCCTATGAGCAGTTCTTC.

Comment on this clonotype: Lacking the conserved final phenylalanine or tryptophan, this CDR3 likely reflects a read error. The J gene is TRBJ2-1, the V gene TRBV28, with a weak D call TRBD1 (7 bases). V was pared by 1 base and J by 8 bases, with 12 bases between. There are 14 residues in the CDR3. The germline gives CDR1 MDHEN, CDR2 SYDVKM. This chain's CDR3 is CASSLFRGADEQFL. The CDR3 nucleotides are TGTGCCAGCAGTTTATTCAGGGGGGCGGATGAGCAGTTCCTC.

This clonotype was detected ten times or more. CDR3 protein: CASSLGTGRGFKHTEAFF. Written as DNA, the CDR3 is TGTGCCAGCAGTTTAGGTACGGGCAGGGGTTTTAAGCACACTGAAGCTTTCTTT. This rearrangement joins TRBV12-3 or TRBV12-4 to TRBJ1-1; the D gene is possibly TRBD1 (6 bases). The CDR3 totals 18 residues. Between the trimmed V and J ends, which lost 1 base and 3 bases, there was a span of 21 bases.

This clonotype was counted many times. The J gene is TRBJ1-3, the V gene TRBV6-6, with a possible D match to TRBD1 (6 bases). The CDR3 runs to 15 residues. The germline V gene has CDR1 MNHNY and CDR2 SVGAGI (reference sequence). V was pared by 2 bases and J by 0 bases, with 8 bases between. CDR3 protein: CASSYTTGSGNTIYF. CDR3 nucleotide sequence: TGTGCCAGCAGTTACACGACAGGCTCTGGAAACACCATATATTTT.

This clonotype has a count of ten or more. This CDR3 reads CASNGAGGRNYGYTF. DNA for the CDR3: TGTGCCAGCAACGGTGCGGGGGGGCGTAACTATGGCTACACCTTC. The chain uses TRBV2 and TRBJ1-2, with D tentatively TRBD1 (6 bases). Between the trimmed V and J ends, which lost 7 bases and 1 base, there was a span of 16 bases. Looked up from germline, CDR1 is SNHLY and CDR2 is FYNNEI. The CDR3 runs 15 residues.

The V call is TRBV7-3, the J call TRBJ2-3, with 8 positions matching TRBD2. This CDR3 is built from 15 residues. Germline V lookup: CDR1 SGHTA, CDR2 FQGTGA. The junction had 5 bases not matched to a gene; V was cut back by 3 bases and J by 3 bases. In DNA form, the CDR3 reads TGTGCCAGCAGCTTTACGGGGGGGCAAACAGATACGCAGTATTTT. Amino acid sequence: CASSFTGGQTDTQYF.

The CDR3 loop is CASSLRLAESTDTQYF. The DNA for the CDR3 is TGTGCCAGCAGCCTAAGACTAGCGGAGAGCACAGATACGCAGTATTTT. The chain is built from TRBV7-9 and TRBJ2-3; 9 bases fit TRBD2. The CDR3 totals 16 residues. Germline lookup yields CDR1 SEHNR and CDR2 FQNEAQ (reference sequence). The V gene end was trimmed by 5 bases and the J gene end by 0 bases; junction bases not matched to a gene: 6.

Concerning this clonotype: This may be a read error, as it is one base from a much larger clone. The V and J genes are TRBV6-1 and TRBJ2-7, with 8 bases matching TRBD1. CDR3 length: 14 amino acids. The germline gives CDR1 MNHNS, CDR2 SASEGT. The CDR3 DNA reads TGTGCCAGCGGGACAGGTGTAGGGTCATACGAGCAGCACTTC. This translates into CASGTGVGSYEQHF.

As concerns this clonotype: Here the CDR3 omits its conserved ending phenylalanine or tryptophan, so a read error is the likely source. CDR3 bases: TGCGCCAGCAGCTTAAGGGACAGGAGTTTAGAGCCCCAGCATCTT. Protein sequence: CASSLRDRSLEPQHL. V is TRBV4-1 and J is TRBJ1-5, with 8 bases matching TRBD1. CDR1 and CDR2 from the germline V gene are MGHRA and YSYEKL. CDR3 length: 15 residues. The V segment lost 5 bases and the J segment 8 bases; nucleotides outside the gene matches: 11.

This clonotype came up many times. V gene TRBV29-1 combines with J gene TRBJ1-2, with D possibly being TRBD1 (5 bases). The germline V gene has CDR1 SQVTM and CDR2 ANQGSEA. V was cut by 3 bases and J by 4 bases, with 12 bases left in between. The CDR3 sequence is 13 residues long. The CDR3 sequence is CSVDLGTGYGYTF. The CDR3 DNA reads TGCAGCGTTGACCTCGGTACAGGCTATGGCTACACCTTC.

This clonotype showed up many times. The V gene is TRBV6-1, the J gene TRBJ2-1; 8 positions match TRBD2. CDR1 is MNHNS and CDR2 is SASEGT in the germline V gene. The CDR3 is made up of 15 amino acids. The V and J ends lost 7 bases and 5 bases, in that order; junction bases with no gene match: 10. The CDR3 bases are TGTGCCAGCAACCGGGGGGGCCTCGGCGACAATGAGCAGTTCTTC. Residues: CASNRGGLGDNEQFF.

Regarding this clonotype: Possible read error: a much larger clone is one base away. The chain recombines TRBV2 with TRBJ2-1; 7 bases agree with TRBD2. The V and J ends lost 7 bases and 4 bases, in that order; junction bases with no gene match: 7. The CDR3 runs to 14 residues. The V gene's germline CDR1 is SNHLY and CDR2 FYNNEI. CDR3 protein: CASKAGRLYNEQFF. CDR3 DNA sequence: TGTGCCAGCAAAGCGGGGCGGCTGTACAATGAGCAGTTCTTC.

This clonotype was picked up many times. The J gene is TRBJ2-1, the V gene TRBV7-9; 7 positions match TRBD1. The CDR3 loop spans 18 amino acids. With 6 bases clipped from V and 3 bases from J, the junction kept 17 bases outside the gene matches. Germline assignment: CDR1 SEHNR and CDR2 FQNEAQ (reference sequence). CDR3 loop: CASRFPGNRGESYNEQFF. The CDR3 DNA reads TGTGCCAGCAGGTTTCCTGGGAACAGGGGCGAAAGCTACAATGAGCAGTTCTTC.

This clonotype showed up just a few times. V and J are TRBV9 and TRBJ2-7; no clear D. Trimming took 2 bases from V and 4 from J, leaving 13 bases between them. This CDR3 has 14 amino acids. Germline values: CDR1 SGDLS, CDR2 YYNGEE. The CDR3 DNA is TGTGCCAGCAGCGTCGACCCGGGTGCATACGAGCAGTACTTC. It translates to CASSVDPGAYEQYF.

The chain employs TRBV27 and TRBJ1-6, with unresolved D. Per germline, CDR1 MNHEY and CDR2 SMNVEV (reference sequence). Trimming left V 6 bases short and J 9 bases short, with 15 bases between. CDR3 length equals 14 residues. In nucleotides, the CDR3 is TGTGCCAGCAGCGTCAGGAGGGCGCGTTCACCCCTCCACTTT. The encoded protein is CASSVRRARSPLHF.

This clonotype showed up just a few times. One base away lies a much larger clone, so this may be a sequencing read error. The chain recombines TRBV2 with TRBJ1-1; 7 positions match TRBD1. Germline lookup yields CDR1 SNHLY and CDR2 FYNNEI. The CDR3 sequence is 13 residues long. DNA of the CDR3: TGTGCCAGCGACGACAGGGTGAACACTGAAGCTTCCTTT. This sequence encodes CASDDRVNTEASF. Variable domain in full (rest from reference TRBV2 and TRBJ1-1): EPEVTQTPSHQVTQMGQEVILRCVPISNHLYFYWYRQILGQKVEFLVSFYNNEISEKSEIFDDQFSVERPDGSNFTLKIRSTKLEDSAMYFCASDDRVNTEASFGQGTRLTVV.